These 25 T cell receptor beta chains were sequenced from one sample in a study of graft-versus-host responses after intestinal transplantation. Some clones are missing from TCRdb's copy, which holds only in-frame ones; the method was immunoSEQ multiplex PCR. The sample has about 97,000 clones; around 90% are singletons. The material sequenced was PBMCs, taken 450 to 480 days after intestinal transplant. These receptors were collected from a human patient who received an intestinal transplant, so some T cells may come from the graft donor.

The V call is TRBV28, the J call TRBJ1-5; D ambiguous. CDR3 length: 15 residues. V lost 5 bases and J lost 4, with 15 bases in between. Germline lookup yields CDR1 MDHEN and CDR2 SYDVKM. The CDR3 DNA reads TGTGCCAGCAGTACCCGACGGCTTAGGAATCAGCCCCAGCATTTT. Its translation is CASSTRRLRNQPQHF.

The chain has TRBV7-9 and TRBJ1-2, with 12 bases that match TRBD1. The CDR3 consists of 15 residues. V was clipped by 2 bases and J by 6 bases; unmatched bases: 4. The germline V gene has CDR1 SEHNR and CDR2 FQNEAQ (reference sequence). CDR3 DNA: TGTGCCAGCAGCTTATTCGGGACAGGGGGCGATGGCTACACCTTC. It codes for CASSLFGTGGDGYTF.

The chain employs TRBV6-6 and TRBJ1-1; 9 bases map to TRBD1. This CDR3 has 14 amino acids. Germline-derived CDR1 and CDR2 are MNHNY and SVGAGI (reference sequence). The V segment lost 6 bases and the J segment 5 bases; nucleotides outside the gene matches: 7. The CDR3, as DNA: TGTGCCAGCAGCTCCGACAGGGGGAGGACTGAAGCTTTCTTT. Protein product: CASSSDRGRTEAFF.

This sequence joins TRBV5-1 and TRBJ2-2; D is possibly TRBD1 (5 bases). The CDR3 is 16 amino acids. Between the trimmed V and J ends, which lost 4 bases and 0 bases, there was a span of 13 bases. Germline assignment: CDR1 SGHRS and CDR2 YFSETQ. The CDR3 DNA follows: TGCGCCAGCAGCCCCAGGGAAGCTCCGAACACCGGGGAGCTGTTTTTT. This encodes CASSPREAPNTGELFF.

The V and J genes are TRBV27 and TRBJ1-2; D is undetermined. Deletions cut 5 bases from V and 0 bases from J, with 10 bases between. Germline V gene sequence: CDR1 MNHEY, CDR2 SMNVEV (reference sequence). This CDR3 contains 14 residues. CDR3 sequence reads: CASSPRFSNYGYTF. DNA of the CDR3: TGTGCCAGCAGTCCGCGGTTCTCTAACTATGGCTACACCTTC.

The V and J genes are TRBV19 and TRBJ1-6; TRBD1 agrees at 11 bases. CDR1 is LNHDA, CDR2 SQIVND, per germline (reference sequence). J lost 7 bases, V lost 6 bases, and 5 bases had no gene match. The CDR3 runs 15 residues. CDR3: CASRYGTGGNSPLHF. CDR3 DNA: TGTGCCAGTAGATACGGGACAGGGGGAAATTCACCCCTCCACTTT.

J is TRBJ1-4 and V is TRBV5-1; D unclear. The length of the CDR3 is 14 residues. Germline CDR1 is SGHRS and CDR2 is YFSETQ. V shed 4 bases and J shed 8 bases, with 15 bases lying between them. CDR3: CASSPTLNGEKLFF. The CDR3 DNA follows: TGCGCCAGCAGCCCGACCTTAAACGGGGAAAAACTGTTTTTT.

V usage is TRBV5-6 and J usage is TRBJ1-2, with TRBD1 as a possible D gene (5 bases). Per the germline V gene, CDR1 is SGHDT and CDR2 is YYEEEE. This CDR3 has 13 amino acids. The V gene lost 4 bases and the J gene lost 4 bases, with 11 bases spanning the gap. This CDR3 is CASSIRGSYGYTF. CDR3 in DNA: TGTGCCAGCAGCATCCGGGGCTCCTATGGCTACACCTTC.

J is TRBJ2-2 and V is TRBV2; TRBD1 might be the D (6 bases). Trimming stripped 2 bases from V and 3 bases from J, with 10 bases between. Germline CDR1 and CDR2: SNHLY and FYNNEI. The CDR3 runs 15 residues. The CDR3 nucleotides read TGTGCCAGCAGTGAAAGGGACAAGGACACCGGGGAGCTGTTTTTT. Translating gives CASSERDKDTGELFF.

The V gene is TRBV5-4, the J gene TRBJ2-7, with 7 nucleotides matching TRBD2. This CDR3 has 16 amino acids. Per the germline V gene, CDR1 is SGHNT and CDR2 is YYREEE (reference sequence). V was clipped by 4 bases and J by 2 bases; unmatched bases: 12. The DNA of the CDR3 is TGTGCCAGCAGCCCGAAGAGAGCGGGAAATACCTACGAGCAGTACTTC. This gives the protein CASSPKRAGNTYEQYF.

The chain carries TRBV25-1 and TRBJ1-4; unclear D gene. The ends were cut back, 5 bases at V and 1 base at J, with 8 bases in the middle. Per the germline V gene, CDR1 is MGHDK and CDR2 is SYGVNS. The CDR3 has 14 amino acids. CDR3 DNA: TGTGCCAGCAGTAACATAGGAACTAATGAAAAACTGTTTTTT. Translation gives CASSNIGTNEKLFF.

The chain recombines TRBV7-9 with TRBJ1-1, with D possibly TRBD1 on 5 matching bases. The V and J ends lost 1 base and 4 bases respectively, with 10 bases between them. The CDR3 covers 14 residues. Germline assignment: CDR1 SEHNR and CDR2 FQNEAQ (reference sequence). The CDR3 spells CASSLEWGLTEAFF. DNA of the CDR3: TGTGCCAGCAGCTTAGAATGGGGACTCACTGAAGCTTTCTTT.

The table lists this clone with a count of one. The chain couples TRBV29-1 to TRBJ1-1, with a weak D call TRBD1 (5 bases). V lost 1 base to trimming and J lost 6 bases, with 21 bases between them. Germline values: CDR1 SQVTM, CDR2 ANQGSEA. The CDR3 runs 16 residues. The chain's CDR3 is CSVEGPDRYVDPEAFF. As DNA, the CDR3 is TGCAGCGTTGAAGGGCCCGACAGATACGTTGACCCTGAAGCTTTCTTT.

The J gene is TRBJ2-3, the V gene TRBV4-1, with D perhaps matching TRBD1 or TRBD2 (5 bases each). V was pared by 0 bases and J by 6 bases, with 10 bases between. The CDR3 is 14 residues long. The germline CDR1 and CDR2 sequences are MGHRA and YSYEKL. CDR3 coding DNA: TGCGCCAGCAGCCAAGAGGGGGTAGGCGATACGCAGTATTTT. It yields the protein CASSQEGVGDTQYF.

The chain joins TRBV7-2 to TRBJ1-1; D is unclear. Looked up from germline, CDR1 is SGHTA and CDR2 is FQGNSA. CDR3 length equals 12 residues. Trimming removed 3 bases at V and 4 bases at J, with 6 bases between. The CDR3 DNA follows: TGTGCCAGCAGCTTTCATGGCACTGAAGCTTTCTTT. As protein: CASSFHGTEAFF.

In DNA form, the CDR3 reads TGTGCCAGCTCACCAGGGACTAGCAACAATGAGCAGTTCTTC. Encoded protein: CASSPGTSNNEQFF. The rearrangement uses TRBV18 and TRBJ2-1; TRBD2 matches at 9 bases. Losses at the gene ends were 2 bases for V and 5 bases for J; bases not matched to a gene: 1. The CDR3 covers 14 residues. Germline V lookup: CDR1 KGHSH, CDR2 LQKENI.

The CDR3 is CSATGTGELFF. CDR3 DNA: TGCAGCGCAACCGGAACCGGGGAGCTGTTTTTT. V and J are TRBV29-1 and TRBJ2-2; no reliable D call. Germline V gene sequence: CDR1 SQVTM, CDR2 ANQGSEA. The CDR3 has 11 amino acids. V dropped 7 bases and J dropped 5 bases, with 8 bases sitting between them.

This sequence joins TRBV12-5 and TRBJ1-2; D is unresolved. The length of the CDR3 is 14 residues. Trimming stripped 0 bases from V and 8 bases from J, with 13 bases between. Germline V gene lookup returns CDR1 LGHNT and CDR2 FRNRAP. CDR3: CASGLVPGGKGYTF. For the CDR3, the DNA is TGTGCTAGTGGTTTGGTCCCGGGAGGGAAAGGCTACACCTTC.

CDR3 loop: CASSFSAKNIQYF. Here the CDR3 DNA reads TGTGCCAGCAGTTTCTCAGCCAAAAACATTCAGTACTTC. The rearrangement joins TRBV27 to TRBJ2-4; D gene unclear. Germline V gives CDR1 MNHEY, CDR2 SMNVEV (reference sequence). V dropped 3 bases and J dropped 0 bases, with 3 bases sitting between them. The CDR3 is 13 amino acids.

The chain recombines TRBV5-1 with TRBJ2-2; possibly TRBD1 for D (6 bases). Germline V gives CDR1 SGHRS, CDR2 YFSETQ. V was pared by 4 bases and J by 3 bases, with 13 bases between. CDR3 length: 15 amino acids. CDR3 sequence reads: CASSLARGYTGELFF. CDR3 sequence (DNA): TGCGCCAGCAGCCTGGCGAGGGGGTACACCGGGGAGCTGTTTTTT.

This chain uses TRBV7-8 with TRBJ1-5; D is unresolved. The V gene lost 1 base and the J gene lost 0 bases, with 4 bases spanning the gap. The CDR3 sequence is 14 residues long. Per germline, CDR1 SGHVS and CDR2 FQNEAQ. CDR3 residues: CASSLVYSNQPQHF. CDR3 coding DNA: TGTGCCAGCAGCTTAGTGTATAGCAATCAGCCCCAGCATTTT.

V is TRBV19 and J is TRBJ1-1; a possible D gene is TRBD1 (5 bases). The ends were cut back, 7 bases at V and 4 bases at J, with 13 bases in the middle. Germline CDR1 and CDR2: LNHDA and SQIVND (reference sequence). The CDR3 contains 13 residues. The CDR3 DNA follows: TGTGCCAGTAAGGAGGGACGGTTCACTGAAGCTTTCTTT. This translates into CASKEGRFTEAFF.

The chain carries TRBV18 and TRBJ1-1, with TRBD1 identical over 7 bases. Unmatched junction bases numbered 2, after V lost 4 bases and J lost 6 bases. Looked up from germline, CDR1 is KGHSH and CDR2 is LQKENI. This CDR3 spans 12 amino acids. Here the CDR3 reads CASSLQGAEAFF. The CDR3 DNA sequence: TGTGCCAGCTCACTTCAGGGGGCTGAAGCTTTCTTT. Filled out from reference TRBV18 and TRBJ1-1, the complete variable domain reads NAGVMQNPRHLVRRRGQEARLRCSPMKGHSHVYWYRQLPEEGLKFMVYLQKENIIDESGMPKERFSAEFPKEGPSILRIQQVVRGDSAAYFCASSLQGAEAFFGQGTRLTVV.

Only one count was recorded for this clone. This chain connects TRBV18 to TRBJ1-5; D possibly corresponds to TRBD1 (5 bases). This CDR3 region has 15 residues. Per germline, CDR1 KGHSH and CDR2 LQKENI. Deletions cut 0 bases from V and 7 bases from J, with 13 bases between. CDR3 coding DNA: TGTGCCAGCTCACCACCGGGTGGGGGTTGGCAGCCCCAGCATTTT. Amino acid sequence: CASSPPGGGWQPQHF.

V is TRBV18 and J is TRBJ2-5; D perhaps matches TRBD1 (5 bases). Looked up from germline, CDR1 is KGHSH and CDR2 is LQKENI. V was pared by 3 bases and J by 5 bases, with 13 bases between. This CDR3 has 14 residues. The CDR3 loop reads CASSPGQGWETQYF. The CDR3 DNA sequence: TGTGCCAGCTCACCGGGCCAGGGCTGGGAGACCCAGTACTTC.